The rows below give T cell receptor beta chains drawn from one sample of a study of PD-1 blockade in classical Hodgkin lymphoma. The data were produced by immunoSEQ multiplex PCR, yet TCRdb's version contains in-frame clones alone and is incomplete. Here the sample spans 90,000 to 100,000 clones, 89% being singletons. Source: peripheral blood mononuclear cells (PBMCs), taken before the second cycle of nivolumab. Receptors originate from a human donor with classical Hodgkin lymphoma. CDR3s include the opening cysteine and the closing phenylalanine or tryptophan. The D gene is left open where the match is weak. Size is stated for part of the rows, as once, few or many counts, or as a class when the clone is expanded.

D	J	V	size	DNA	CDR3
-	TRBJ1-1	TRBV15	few	TGTGCCACCAGCCCGTCTCGGGGTGTTGGTGAAGCTTTCTTT	CATSPSRGVGEAFF
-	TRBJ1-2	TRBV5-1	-	TGCGCCAGCAGCTTGCCGGGGGATGGCTACACCTTC	CASSLPGDGYTF
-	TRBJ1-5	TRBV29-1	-	TGCAGCGTTGGTAGTAGCAATCAGCCCCAGCATTTT	CSVGSSNQPQHF
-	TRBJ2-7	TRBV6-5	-	TGTGCCAGCAGTTACTTCGGGATAGGACCCTACGAGCAGTACTTC	CASSYFGIGPYEQYF
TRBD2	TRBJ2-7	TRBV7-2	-	TGTGCCAGCAGCTTAGACCGCGGGAGGGTCCACGAGCAGTACTTC	CASSLDRGRVHEQYF
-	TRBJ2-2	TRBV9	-	TGTGCCAGCAGCGTAGAGGACTCGGGGAGCGCCGGGGAGCTGTTTTTT	CASSVEDSGSAGELFF
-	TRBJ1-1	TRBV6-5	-	TGTGCCAGCAGTTACTCGGCTGGGGCGATAAACACTGAAGCTTTCTTT	CASSYSAGAINTEAFF
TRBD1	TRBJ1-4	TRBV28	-	TGTGCCAGCAGCCCGGGACAGCTTAATGAAAAACTGTTTTTT	CASSPGQLNEKLFF
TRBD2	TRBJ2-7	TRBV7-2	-	TGTGCCAGCAGCTATAGCGGGGGTATCTCCTACGAGCAGTACTTC	CASSYSGGISYEQYF
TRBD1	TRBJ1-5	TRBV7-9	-	TGTGCCAGCAGCTTGAGCCCCGGGACAGGGGGCAATCAGCCCCAGCATTTT	CASSLSPGTGGNQPQHF
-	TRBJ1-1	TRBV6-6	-	TGTGCCAGCAGTTACGTTGAGGGGACTGAAGCTTTCTTT	CASSYVEGTEAFF
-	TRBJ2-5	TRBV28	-	TGTGCCAGCAGTTTTCTACCGGCAACCTCGTACCAAGAGACCCAGTACTTC	CASSFLPATSYQETQYF
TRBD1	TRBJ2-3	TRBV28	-	TGTGCCAGCGGAAAACAGGGGGCGAGGACAGATACGCAGTATTTT	CASGKQGARTDTQYF
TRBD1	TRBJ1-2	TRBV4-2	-	TGTGCCAGCAGCCAAGATGACAGGGGTTATGGCTACACCTTC	CASSQDDRGYGYTF
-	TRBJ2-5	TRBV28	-	TGTGCCAGCAGTTTGGGCCTGGTGGAGACCCAGTACTTC	CASSLGLVETQYF
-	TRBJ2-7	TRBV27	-	TGTGCCAGCAGTTTCGGGCAAGGGGTCTACGAGCAGTACTTC	CASSFGQGVYEQYF
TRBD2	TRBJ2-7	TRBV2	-	TGTGCCAGCAGTGAAGCCTACTGGGCGGGAGGGCCCCACGAGCAGTACTTC	CASSEAYWAGGPHEQYF
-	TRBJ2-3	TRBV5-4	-	TGTGCCAGCGACCTTGATGACGGTACGCAGTATTTT	CASDLDDGTQYF
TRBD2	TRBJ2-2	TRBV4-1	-	TGCGCCAGCAGCCAAGTAATATCTCTCCGGGGGGAGAACACCGGGGAGCTGTTTTTT	CASSQVISLRGENTGELFF
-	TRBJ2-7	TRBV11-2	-	TGTGCCAGCTTAACGGTAGGGGGACCTCTACGTAGATTCTACGAGCAGTACTTC	CASLTVGGPLRRFYEQYF
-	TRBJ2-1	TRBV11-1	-	TGTGCCAGCAGCTTAGCCTTGACCTACAATGAGCAGTTCTTC	CASSLALTYNEQFF
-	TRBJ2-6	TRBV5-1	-	TGCGCCAGCAGCTTGTTGGGGGCTGGGGCCAACGTCCTGACTTTC	CASSLLGAGANVLTF
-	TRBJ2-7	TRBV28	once	TGTGCCAGCAGTTTAGTCAGGTCAGCGTACGAGCAGTACTTC	CASSLVRSAYEQYF
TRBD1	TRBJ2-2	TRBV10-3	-	TGTGCCATCACGGCGACAGGGGTCACCGGGGAGCTGTTTTTT	CAITATGVTGELFF
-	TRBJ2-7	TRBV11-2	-	TGTGCCAGCAGCTTAGAACAGGGATTATACGAGCAGTACTTC	CASSLEQGLYEQYF
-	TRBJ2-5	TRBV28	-	TGTGCCAGCAGTTTACTTGGGGGGCGGGGGACCCAGTACTTC	CASSLLGGRGTQYF
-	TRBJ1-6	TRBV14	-	TGTGCCAGCAGCCAAGGGCACAGTTATAATTCACCCCTCCACTTT	CASSQGHSYNSPLHF
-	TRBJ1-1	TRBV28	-	TGTGCCAGCAGTCTCATCGGGACGGGTCGGACTGAAGCTTTCTTT	CASSLIGTGRTEAFF
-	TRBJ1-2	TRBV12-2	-	TGTGCAAGTCGCTTAGAGGAGACCCTTGATAGGGGGGCCAGCGGCTATGGCTACACCTTC	CASRLEETLDRGASGYGYTF
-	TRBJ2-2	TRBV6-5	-	TGTGCCAGCAGTTACAGTCCGGACGAAGGTCCCGGGGAGCTGTTTTTT	CASSYSPDEGPGELFF
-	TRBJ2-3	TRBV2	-	TGTGCCAGCAGTGAAGCGGGGCGGGCCCGAGATACGCAGTATTTT	CASSEAGRARDTQYF
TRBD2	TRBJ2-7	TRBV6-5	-	TGTGCCAGCAGTGGGGGGGGAGTGGCTTACGAGCAGTACTTC	CASSGGGVAYEQYF
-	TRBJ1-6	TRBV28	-	TGTGCCAGTCAGGGGAGATCTAATTCACCCCTCCACTTT	CASQGRSNSPLHF
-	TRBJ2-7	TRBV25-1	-	TGTGCCAGCAGTGAAGTCCAGCCGTCTAGGGACGAGCAGTACTTC	CASSEVQPSRDEQYF
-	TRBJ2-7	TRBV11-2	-	TGTGCCAGCAGCTTAGCGGGAGCATTCTACGAGCAGTACTTC	CASSLAGAFYEQYF
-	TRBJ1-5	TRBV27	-	TGTGCCAGCAGTGAAGGGCCCAATCAGCCCCAGCATTTT	CASSEGPNQPQHF
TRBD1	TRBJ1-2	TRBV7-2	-	TGTGCCAGCCAGACAGGGTCTGCCTATGGCTACACCTTC	CASQTGSAYGYTF